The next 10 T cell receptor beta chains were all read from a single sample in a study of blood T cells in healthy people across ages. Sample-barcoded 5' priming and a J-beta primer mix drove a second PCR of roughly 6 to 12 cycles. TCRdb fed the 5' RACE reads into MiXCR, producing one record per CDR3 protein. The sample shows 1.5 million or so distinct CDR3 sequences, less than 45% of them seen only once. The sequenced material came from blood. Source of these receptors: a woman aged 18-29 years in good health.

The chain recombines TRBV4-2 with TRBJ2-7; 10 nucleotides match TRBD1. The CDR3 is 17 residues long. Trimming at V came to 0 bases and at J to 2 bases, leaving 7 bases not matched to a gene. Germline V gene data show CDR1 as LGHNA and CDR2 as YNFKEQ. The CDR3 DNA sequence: TGTGCCAGCAGCCAAGAGTCCGGGACAGGGGAAGCCTACGAGCAGTACTTC. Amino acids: CASSQESGTGEAYEQYF.

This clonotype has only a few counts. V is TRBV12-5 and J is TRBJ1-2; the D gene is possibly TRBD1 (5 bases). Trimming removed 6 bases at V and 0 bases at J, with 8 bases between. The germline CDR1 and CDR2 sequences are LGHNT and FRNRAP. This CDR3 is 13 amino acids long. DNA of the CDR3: TGTGCTAGTGGGGAGGGGACTAACTATGGCTACACCTTC. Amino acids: CASGEGTNYGYTF.

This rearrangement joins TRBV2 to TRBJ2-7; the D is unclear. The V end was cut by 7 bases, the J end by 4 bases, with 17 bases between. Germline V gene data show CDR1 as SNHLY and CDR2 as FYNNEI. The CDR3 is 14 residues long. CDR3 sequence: CASTSRYLLYEQYF. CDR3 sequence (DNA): TGTGCCAGCACGAGCCGCTATCTATTGTACGAGCAGTACTTC.

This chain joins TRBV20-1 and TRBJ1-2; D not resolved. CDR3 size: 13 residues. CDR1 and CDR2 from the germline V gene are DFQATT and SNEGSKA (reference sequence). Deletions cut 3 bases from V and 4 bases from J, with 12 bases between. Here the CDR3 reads CSARQPLSYGYTF. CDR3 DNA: TGCAGTGCTAGGCAGCCACTCAGCTATGGCTACACCTTC.

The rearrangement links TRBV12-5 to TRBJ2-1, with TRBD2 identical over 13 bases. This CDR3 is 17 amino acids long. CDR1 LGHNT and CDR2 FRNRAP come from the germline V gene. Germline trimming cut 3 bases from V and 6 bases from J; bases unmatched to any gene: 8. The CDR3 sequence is CASGFELAGGGSNEQFF. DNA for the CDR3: TGTGCTAGTGGTTTTGAACTAGCGGGAGGGGGAAGCAATGAGCAGTTCTTC.

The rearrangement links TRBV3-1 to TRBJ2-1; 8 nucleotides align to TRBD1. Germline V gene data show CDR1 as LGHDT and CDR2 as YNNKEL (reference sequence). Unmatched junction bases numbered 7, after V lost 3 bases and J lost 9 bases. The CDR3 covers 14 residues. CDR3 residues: CASSQGAGGPEQFF. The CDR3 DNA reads TGTGCCAGCAGCCAGGGAGCAGGGGGCCCTGAGCAGTTCTTC.

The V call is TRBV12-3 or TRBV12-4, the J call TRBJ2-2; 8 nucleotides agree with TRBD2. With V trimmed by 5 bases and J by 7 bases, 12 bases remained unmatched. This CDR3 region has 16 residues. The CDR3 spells CASSPTSSGFDGELFF. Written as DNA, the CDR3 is TGTGCCAGCAGTCCGACATCTAGCGGGTTTGACGGGGAGCTGTTTTTT.

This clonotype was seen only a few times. This CDR3 reads CASRRRGQGARHTEAFF. As DNA, the CDR3 is TGTGCCAGCAGACGAAGGGGACAGGGGGCTAGGCACACTGAAGCTTTCTTT. This chain uses TRBV7-2 with TRBJ1-1; 12 positions agree with TRBD1. Trimming at V came to 6 bases and at J to 3 bases, leaving 11 bases not matched to a gene. The germline CDR1 and CDR2 sequences are SGHTA and FQGNSA. This CDR3 contains 17 residues.

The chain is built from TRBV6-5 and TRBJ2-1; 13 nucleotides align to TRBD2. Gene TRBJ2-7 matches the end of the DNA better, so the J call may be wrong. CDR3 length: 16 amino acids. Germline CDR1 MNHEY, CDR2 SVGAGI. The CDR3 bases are TGTGCCAGCACTTGGACTAGCGGGAGCACCTACAATGAGCAGTACTTC. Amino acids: CASTWTSGSTYNEQYF.

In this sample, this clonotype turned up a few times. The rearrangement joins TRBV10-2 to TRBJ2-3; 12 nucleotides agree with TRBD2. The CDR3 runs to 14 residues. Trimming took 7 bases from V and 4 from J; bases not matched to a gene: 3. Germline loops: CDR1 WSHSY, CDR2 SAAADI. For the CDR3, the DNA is TGCGCCAGCACCGGACTAGCGGGGTCAGATACGCAGTATTTT. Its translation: CASTGLAGSDTQYF.